This section outlines one TCR beta chain sequence together with its context. These data originate in a study of PD-L1 blockade in urothelial cancer. V was cut by 9 bases and J by 2 bases, with 8 bases left in between. Germline V gives CDR1 SEHNR, CDR2 FQNEAQ (reference sequence). The CDR3 has 12 amino acids. TCRdb keeps only in-frame clones here, not all; method: immunoSEQ multiplex PCR. The table shows fewer than 85,000 clones, with approximately 91% occurring only once. Regarding time point: peripheral blood 6 weeks after treatment start. Each patient's cancer was a locally advanced or metastatic urothelial carcinoma.

This TCR was sampled from a man aged 55 to 70 with urothelial cancer. The sequenced sample was PBMCs, obtained around atezolizumab (anti-PD-L1) treatment. This sequence joins TRBV7-9 and TRBJ1-3; D not certain. CDR3 DNA sequence: TGTGCCAGTACAGAGACTGGAAACACCATATATTTT. This codes for CASTETGNTIYF.